This TCR beta chain was identified in a study of blood T cells in healthy people across ages. Findings and caveats of the study: There were more naive CD4+ cells and higher diversity in long-lived donors than in aged donors.

Turning to this clonotype: The antigen is unknown. The junction does not match germline at one end; this may be a read error.

Then a second PCR, running about 7 to 11 cycles, was carried out with a sample-barcoded 5' primer and a J-beta primer mix. Via MiXCR, TCRdb re-called the 5' RACE reads, giving one row per CDR3 protein. The table includes around 1,700,000 distinct CDR3 sequences, 28% detected once. The CDR3 has 16 residues. The germline CDR1 and CDR2 sequences are SGHAT and FQNNGV. The clonotype comes from a woman aged 25 to 39 in good health. The sequencing input was blood. The J gene is TRBJ2-2, the V gene TRBV11-2; a weak D match, TRBD2 (5 bases). CDR3 amino acids: CASSYGYSWNTGELVF. CDR3 DNA: TGTGCCAGCAGCTATGGTTACTCCTGGAACACCGGGGAGCTGGTTTTT.